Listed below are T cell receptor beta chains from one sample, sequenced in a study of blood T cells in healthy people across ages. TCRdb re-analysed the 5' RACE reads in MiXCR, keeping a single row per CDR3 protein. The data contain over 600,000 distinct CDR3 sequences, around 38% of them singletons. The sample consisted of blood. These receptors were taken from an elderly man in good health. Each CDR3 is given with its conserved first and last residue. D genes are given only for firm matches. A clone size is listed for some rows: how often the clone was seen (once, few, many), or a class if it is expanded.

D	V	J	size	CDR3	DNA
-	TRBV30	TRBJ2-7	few	CAWSKLIYEQYF	TGTGCCTGGAGTAAGCTAATCTACGAGCAGTACTTC
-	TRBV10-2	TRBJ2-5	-	CASRDSRETLNNEQYF	TGCGCCAGCAGGGACAGCCGCGAAACCTTAAACAATGAGCAGTACTTC
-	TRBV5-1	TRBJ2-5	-	CASSLDPSTGTQYF	TGCGCCAGCAGCTTGGACCCTAGCACGGGGACCCAGTACTTC
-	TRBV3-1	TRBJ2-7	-	CASSQDRGPYNEQYF	TGTGCCAGCAGCCAAGATCGGGGGCCCTACAATGAGCAGTACTTC
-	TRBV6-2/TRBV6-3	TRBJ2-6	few	CASRRIGANVLTF	TGTGCCAGCAGAAGGATCGGGGCCAACGTCCTGACTTTC
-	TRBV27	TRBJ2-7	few	CASSLSGYGTNYEQYF	TGTGCCAGCAGTTTATCGGGCTATGGAACGAACTACGAACAGTACTTC
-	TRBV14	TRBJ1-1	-	CASSRTTGWGAEAFF	TGTGCCAGCAGCCGAACCACAGGGTGGGGGGCTGAAGCTTTCTTT
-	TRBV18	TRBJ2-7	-	CASSPRGYDEQYF	TGTGCCAGCTCACCAAGAGGGTACGATGAGCAGTACTTC
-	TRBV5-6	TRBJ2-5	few	CASSVRGAGIGVETQYF	TGTGCCAGCAGCGTTCGGGGGGCAGGGATCGGCGTAGAGACCCAGTACTTC
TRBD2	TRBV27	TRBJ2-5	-	CASSFGLAGDQETQYF	TGTGCCAGCAGTTTTGGTCTAGCGGGGGACCAAGAGACCCAGTACTTC
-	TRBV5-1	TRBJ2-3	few	CASSFGLNTDTQYF	TGCGCCAGCAGCTTCGGACTTAACACAGATACGCAGTATTTT
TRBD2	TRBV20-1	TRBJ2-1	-	CSAVPVLAGGWNEQFF	TGCAGTGCTGTCCCGGTACTAGCGGGGGGCTGGAATGAGCAGTTCTTC
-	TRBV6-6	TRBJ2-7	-	CASSYDAKTNEQYF	TGTGCCAGCAGTTACGACGCGAAGACAAACGAGCAGTACTTC